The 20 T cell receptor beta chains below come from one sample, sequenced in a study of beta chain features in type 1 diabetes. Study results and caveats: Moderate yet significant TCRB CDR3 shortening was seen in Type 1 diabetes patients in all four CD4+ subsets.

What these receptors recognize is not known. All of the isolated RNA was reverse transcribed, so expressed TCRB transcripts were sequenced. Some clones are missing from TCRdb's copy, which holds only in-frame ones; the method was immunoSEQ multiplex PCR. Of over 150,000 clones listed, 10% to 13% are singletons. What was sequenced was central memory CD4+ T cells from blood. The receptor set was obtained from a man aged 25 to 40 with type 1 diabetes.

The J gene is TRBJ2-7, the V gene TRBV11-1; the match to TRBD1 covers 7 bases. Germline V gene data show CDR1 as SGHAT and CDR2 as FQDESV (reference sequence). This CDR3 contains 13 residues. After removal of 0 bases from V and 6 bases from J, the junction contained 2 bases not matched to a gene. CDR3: CASSLAPGGEQYF. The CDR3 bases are TGTGCCAGCAGCTTAGCGCCAGGGGGCGAGCAGTACTTC.

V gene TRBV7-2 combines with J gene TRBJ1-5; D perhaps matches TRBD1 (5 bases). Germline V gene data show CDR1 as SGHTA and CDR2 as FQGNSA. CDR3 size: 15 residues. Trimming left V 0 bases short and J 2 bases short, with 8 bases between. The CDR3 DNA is TGTGCCAGCAGCTTAGCGCCGACAGGCAATCAGCCCCAGCATTTT. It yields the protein CASSLAPTGNQPQHF.

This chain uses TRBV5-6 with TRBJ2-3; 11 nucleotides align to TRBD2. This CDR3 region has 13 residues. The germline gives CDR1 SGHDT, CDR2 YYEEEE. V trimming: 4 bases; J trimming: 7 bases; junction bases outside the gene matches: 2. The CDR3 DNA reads TGTGCCAGCAGCGTGACTAGCGGGAATACGCAGTATTTT. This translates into CASSVTSGNTQYF. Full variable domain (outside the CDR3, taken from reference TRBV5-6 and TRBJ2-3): DAGVTQSPTHLIKTRGQQVTLRCSPKSGHDTVSWYQQALGQGPQFIFQYYEEEERQRGNFPDRFSGHQFPNYSSELNVNALLLGDSALYLCASSVTSGNTQYFGPGTRLTVL.

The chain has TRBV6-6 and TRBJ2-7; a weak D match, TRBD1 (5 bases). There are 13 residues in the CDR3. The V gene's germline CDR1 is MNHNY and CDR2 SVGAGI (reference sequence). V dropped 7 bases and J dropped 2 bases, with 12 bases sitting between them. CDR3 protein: CASTVTVTYEQYF. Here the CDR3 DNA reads TGTGCCAGCACCGTGACAGTCACCTACGAGCAGTACTTC.

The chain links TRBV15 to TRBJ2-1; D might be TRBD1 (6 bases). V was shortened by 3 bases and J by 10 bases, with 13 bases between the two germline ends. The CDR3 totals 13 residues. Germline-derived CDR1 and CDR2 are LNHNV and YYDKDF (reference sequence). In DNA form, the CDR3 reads TGTGCCACCAGCAGTCCAGGGGCGGCGGAGCAGTTCTTC. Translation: CATSSPGAAEQFF.

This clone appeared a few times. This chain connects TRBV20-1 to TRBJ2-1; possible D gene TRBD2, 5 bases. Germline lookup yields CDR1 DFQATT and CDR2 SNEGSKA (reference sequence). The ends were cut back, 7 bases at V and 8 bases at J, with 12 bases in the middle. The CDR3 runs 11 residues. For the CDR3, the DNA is TGCAGTGGTCTAGGGAGCGATGAGCAGTTCTTC. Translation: CSGLGSDEQFF.

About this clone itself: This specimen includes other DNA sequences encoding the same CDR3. The DNA for the CDR3 is TGTGCCTGGAGTGTACACGGGGGAAACGAGCAGTACTTC. Encoded protein: CAWSVHGGNEQYF. The chain joins TRBV30 to TRBJ2-7; maybe TRBD2 (6 bases). CDR1 is GTSNPN and CDR2 is SVGIG in the germline V gene (reference sequence). The germline V and J ends were trimmed by 0 bases and 5 bases, with 11 bases remaining between them. The CDR3 runs to 13 residues.

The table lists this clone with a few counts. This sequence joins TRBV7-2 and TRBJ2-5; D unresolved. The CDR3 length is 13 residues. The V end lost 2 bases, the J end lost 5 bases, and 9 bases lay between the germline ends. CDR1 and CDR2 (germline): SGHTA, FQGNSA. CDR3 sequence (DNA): TGTGCCAGCAGCTTACGGGTTCCCGAGACCCAGTACTTC. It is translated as CASSLRVPETQYF.

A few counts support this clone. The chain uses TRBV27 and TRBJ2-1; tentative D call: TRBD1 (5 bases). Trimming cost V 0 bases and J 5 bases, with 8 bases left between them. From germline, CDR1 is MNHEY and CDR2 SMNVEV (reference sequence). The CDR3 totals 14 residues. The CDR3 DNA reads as TGTGCCAGCAGTTTATCCCGACAGAACAATGAGCAGTTCTTC. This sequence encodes CASSLSRQNNEQFF.

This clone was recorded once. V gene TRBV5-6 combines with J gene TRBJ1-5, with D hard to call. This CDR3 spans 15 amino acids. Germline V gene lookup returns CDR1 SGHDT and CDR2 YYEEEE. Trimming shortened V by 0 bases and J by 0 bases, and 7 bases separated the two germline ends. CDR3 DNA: TGTGCCAGCAGCTTGGACGCAGGTAGCAATCAGCCCCAGCATTTT. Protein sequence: CASSLDAGSNQPQHF.

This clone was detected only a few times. In nucleotides, the CDR3 is TGCGCCAGCAGCCTAGCGGGCGTGAGCTCCTACGAGCAGTACTTC. It translates to CASSLAGVSSYEQYF. The chain uses TRBV5-1 and TRBJ2-7; 8 bases map to TRBD2. This CDR3 region has 15 residues. The germline CDR1 and CDR2 sequences are SGHRS and YFSETQ. J gave up 0 bases and V 4 bases, and 6 bases lay outside the gene matches.

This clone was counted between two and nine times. In DNA form, the CDR3 reads TGTGCCAGCAGCGTAGACAGGGATCAGCCCCAGCATTTT. Encoded protein: CASSVDRDQPQHF. This chain connects TRBV9 to TRBJ1-5; tentatively, D is TRBD1 (6 bases). The germline V and J ends were trimmed by 0 bases and 5 bases, with 6 bases remaining between them. This CDR3 has 13 amino acids. CDR1 SGDLS and CDR2 YYNGEE come from the germline V gene.

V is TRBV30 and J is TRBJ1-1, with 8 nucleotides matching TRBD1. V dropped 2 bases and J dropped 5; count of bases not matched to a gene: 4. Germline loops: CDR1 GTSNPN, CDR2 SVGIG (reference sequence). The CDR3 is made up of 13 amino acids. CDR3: CAWSTGGTTEAFF. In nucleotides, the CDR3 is TGTGCCTGGAGTACAGGGGGAACGACTGAAGCTTTCTTT. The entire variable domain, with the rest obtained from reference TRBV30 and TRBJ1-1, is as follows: SQTIHQWPATLVQPVGSPLSLECTVEGTSNPNLYWYRQAAGRGLQLLFYSVGIGQISSEVPQNLSASRPQDRQFILSSKKLLLSDSGFYLCAWSTGGTTEAFFGQGTRLTVV.

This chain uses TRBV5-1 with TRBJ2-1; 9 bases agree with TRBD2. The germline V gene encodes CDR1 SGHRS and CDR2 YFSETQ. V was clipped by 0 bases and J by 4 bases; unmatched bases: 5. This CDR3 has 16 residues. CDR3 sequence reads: CASSLEGLAYYNEQFF. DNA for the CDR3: TGCGCCAGCAGCTTGGAGGGACTAGCATATTACAATGAGCAGTTCTTC.

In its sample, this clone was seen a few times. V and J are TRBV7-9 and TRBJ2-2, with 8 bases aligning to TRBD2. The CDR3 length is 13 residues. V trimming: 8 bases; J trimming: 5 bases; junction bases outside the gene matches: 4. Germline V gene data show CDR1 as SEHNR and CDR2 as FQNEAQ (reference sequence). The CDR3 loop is CASVSGGTGELFF. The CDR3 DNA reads TGTGCCAGCGTATCGGGAGGGACCGGGGAGCTGTTTTTT.

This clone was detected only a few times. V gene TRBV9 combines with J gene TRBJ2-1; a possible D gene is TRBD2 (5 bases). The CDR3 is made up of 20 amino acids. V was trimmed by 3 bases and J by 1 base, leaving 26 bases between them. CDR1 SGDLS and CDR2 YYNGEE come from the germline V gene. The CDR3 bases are TGTGCCAGCAGCGCCAGTAGTACCTCAGGCCCCTCGGGGTCCTACAATGAGCAGTTCTTC. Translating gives CASSASSTSGPSGSYNEQFF.

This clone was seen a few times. As DNA, the CDR3 is TGTGCCAGCAGCTTAGGGACTCAGTTCTACCCGTTCTTC. Protein product: CASSLGTQFYPFF. J is TRBJ2-1 and V is TRBV7-2, with TRBD2 as a possible D gene (5 bases). The ends were cut back, 1 base at V and 15 bases at J, with 16 bases in the middle. The CDR3 has 13 residues. Per the germline V gene, CDR1 is SGHTA and CDR2 is FQGNSA.

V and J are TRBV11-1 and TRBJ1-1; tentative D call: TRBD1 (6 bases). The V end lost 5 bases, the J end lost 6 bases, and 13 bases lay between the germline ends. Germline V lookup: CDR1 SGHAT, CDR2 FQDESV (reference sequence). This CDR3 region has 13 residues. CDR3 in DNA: TGTGCCAGCAGCCCGAGGGGGGGATCTGAAGCTTTCTTT. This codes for CASSPRGGSEAFF.

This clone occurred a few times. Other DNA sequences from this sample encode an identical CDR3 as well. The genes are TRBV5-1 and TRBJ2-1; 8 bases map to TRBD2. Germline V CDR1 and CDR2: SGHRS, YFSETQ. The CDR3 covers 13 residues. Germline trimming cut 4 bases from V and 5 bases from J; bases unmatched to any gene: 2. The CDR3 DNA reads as TGCGCCAGCAGCCCGGGGGGGGACAATGAGCAGTTCTTC. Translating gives CASSPGGDNEQFF.

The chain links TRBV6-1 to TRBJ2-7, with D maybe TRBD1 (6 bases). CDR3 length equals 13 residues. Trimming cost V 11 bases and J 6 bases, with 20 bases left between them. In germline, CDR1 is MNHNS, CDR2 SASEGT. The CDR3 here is CALGGDYRSEQYF. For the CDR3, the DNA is TGTGCCCTAGGGGGAGATTACCGCTCCGAGCAGTACTTC.